The 21 T cell receptor beta chains below come from one sample, sequenced in a study of shared clonotypes between healthy human individuals. This table comes from immunoSEQ multiplex PCR, and its TCRdb copy is limited to in-frame clones, with some not included. The sample holds approximately 500,000 clones, around 85% seen once. Input material: PBMCs. Source of these receptors: a woman in her forties in good health. Some clones in this sample may be carry-over from other donors' samples.

The chain joins TRBV6-5 to TRBJ2-3, with D hard to call. CDR1 is MNHEY and CDR2 is SVGAGI in the germline V gene. The ends were cut back, 2 bases at V and 5 bases at J, with 14 bases in the middle. This CDR3 spans 15 amino acids. The CDR3 is CASSYPSKPVDTQYF. The DNA of the CDR3 is TGTGCCAGCAGTTACCCTAGTAAACCGGTAGATACGCAGTATTTT.

V gene TRBV29-1 combines with J gene TRBJ2-5; 7 bases align to TRBD1. V gave up 5 bases and J gave up 4 bases; unmatched junction bases: 10. The CDR3 covers 14 residues. Germline-derived CDR1 and CDR2 are SQVTM and ANQGSEA. In DNA, the CDR3 is TGCAGCGTTACCGACAGGGTGAATTTAGAGACCCAGTACTTC. Amino acid sequence: CSVTDRVNLETQYF.

The rearrangement joins TRBV11-2 to TRBJ2-2; 10 bases map to TRBD2. CDR3 length: 16 residues. Per germline, CDR1 SGHAT and CDR2 FQNNGV. V lost 1 base and J lost 6; bases outside the gene matches: 5. The chain's CDR3 is CASSLGRLAGAGELFF. CDR3 bases: TGTGCCAGCAGCTTAGGGAGGCTAGCGGGAGCCGGGGAGCTGTTTTTT.

The chain employs TRBV2 and TRBJ1-3; weak D call: TRBD1 (5 bases). CDR1 is SNHLY and CDR2 is FYNNEI in the germline V gene. The CDR3 contains 16 residues. V lost 1 base and J 0 bases, leaving 10 bases between the germline ends. CDR3 region: CASSEDVGHSGNTIYF. Here the CDR3 DNA reads TGTGCCAGCAGTGAAGACGTTGGACACTCTGGAAACACCATATATTTT.

The V gene is TRBV20-1, the J gene TRBJ2-5, with D perhaps matching TRBD1 (5 bases). The length of the CDR3 is 11 residues. Germline V gene data show CDR1 as DFQATT and CDR2 as SNEGSKA (reference sequence). CDR3 region: CSPSQGETQYF. In nucleotides, the CDR3 is TGCAGCCCCAGTCAGGGAGAGACCCAGTACTTC.

The chain combines TRBV11-2 with TRBJ1-5, with no clear D. CDR3 length: 15 residues. The V end was cut by 2 bases, the J end by 1 base, with 9 bases between. The germline V gene has CDR1 SGHAT and CDR2 FQNNGV. The CDR3: CASSLIWGSNQPQHF. The CDR3 coding sequence is TGTGCCAGCAGCTTAATTTGGGGAAGCAATCAGCCCCAGCATTTT.

This clone was recorded only once. V usage is TRBV13 and J usage is TRBJ2-1, with D possibly matching TRBD1 (6 bases). CDR3 length equals 14 residues. Germline V gives CDR1 PRHDT, CDR2 FYEKMQ (reference sequence). Trimming took off 4 bases at V and 7 bases at J, with 14 bases between the two ends. The CDR3 reads CASSSNRARNEQFF. DNA of the CDR3: TGTGCCAGCAGCTCTAACAGGGCTAGGAATGAGCAGTTCTTC.

Notes on this clone: The same CDR3 arises from other DNA sequences in this sample as well. The V call is TRBV30, the J call TRBJ1-1; TRBD1 agrees at 7 bases. V lost 3 bases, J lost 0 bases, and 16 bases stayed unmatched. The CDR3 covers 18 residues. CDR1 GTSNPN and CDR2 SVGIG come from the germline V gene (reference sequence). The CDR3: CAWRLGGQLNRVNTEAFF. CDR3 in DNA: TGTGCCTGGAGGCTGGGGGGACAGCTGAATCGGGTGAACACTGAAGCTTTCTTT.

The rearrangement links TRBV28 to TRBJ2-6; D not resolved. V lost 1 base and J 5 bases, leaving 9 bases between the germline ends. CDR1 is MDHEN and CDR2 is SYDVKM in the germline V gene. The CDR3 is 15 amino acids. In nucleotides, the CDR3 is TGTGCCAGCAGTTTATCAGGAGAGTGGGCCAACGTCCTGACTTTC. It specifies CASSLSGEWANVLTF.

This sequence joins TRBV11-2 and TRBJ2-3, with D possibly being TRBD2 (5 bases). CDR1 and CDR2 (germline): SGHAT, FQNNGV. The CDR3 has 16 residues. The V end was cut by 4 bases, the J end by 4 bases, with 18 bases between. CDR3 amino acids: CASSSRLGGLPDTQYF. The CDR3 coding sequence is TGTGCCAGCAGCTCCCGGTTGGGCGGGCTCCCAGATACGCAGTATTTT.

This clone appeared many times. The V gene is TRBV2, the J gene TRBJ2-1; D perhaps matches TRBD2 (5 bases). The V end was cut by 3 bases, the J end by 0 bases, with 9 bases between. Looked up from germline, CDR1 is SNHLY and CDR2 is FYNNEI. The CDR3 has 15 amino acids. The DNA of the CDR3 is TGTGCCAGCAGTGAGAGGGTGGGCTCCTACAATGAGCAGTTCTTC. Amino acids: CASSERVGSYNEQFF.

The CDR3 spells CASSLTGAHEQYF. CDR3 nucleotides: TGTGCCAGCAGCTTAACAGGGGCACACGAGCAGTACTTC. This chain uses TRBV7-2 with TRBJ2-7; 7 bases are shared with TRBD1. J was trimmed by 5 bases and V by 2 bases; bases with no gene match: 3. CDR3 size: 13 residues. Germline V CDR1 and CDR2: SGHTA, FQGNSA.

The gene calls are TRBV9 and TRBJ2-3; D possibly corresponds to TRBD1 (6 bases). Germline V gene data show CDR1 as SGDLS and CDR2 as YYNGEE. Trimming took off 3 bases at V and 1 base at J, with 12 bases between the two ends. CDR3 length equals 15 residues. DNA for the CDR3: TGTGCCAGCAGCGCAGGACAGTGGGGCACAGATACGCAGTATTTT. This gives the protein CASSAGQWGTDTQYF.

The chain recombines TRBV11-2 with TRBJ2-7; 11 nucleotides align to TRBD2. Germline values: CDR1 SGHAT, CDR2 FQNNGV. The CDR3 contains 16 residues. Trimming at V came to 3 bases and at J to 3 bases, leaving 7 bases not matched to a gene. The CDR3 reads CASSFLLAGASYEQYF. The CDR3 DNA sequence: TGTGCCAGCAGCTTTTTACTAGCGGGAGCAAGCTACGAGCAGTACTTC.

For this clone: Given a far larger clone just one base away, this is likely a sequencing read error. This sample includes further DNA sequences coding for the same CDR3. The chain has TRBV5-4 and TRBJ2-1; possibly TRBD1 for D (6 bases). The germline V gene has CDR1 SGHNT and CDR2 YYREEE (reference sequence). V lost 4 bases to trimming and J lost 9 bases, with 14 bases between them. The CDR3 has 13 amino acids. CDR3 in DNA: TGTGCCAGCAGCCTCCAGCAGGGGTCTGAGCAGTTCTTC. This translates into CASSLQQGSEQFF.

V and J are TRBV9 and TRBJ2-1; perhaps TRBD2 as D (5 bases). Germline CDR1 reads SGDLS; CDR2 reads YYNGEE. Trimming cost V 3 bases and J 0 bases, with 13 bases left between them. CDR3 length: 16 residues. The CDR3 DNA sequence: TGTGCCAGCAGCGCCCCTTTTGGGAGCTCCTACAATGAGCAGTTCTTC. Its protein is CASSAPFGSSYNEQFF.

CDR3 amino acids: CASSLYYPGDSYEQYF. CDR3 DNA sequence: TGCGCCAGCAGCCTCTATTACCCAGGGGATTCCTACGAGCAGTACTTC. This chain links TRBV4-3 with TRBJ2-7; a weak D match, TRBD1 (6 bases). CDR3 length: 16 residues. Per the germline V gene, CDR1 is LGHNA and CDR2 is YSLEER. Between the trimmed V and J ends, which lost 4 bases and 1 base, there was a span of 17 bases.

This chain joins TRBV19 and TRBJ1-1, with TRBD1 matching over 7 bases. CDR1 is LNHDA, CDR2 SQIVND, per germline (reference sequence). The ends lost 3 bases at V and 10 bases at J; junction bases unmatched: 8. CDR3 length: 13 residues. This CDR3 is CASSMRDRDTAFF. The CDR3 DNA follows: TGTGCCAGTAGTATGCGAGACAGGGATACAGCTTTCTTT.

The chain combines TRBV7-8 with TRBJ2-5; 10 positions agree with TRBD2. There are 15 residues in the CDR3. CDR1 and CDR2 from the germline V gene are SGHVS and FQNEAQ. Trimming at V came to 5 bases and at J to 4 bases, leaving 7 bases not matched to a gene. The CDR3 loop is CASSRGSSGGETQYF. Here the CDR3 DNA reads TGTGCCAGCAGCCGAGGTTCTAGCGGGGGAGAGACCCAGTACTTC.

The gene calls are TRBV30 and TRBJ2-7, with 7 bases lining up with TRBD2. The CDR3 is 13 residues long. Trimming took 3 bases from V and 3 from J; bases not matched to a gene: 5. CDR1 and CDR2 from the germline V gene are GTSNPN and SVGIG (reference sequence). CDR3 residues: CAWSPSGDYEQYF. The CDR3 DNA sequence: TGTGCCTGGAGCCCTAGCGGAGACTACGAGCAGTACTTC.

The genes are TRBV7-9 and TRBJ1-1; D uncertain. V was pared by 2 bases and J by 1 base, with 8 bases between. The germline V gene has CDR1 SEHNR and CDR2 FQNEAQ (reference sequence). The CDR3 consists of 14 residues. CDR3 in amino acids: CASSLQPQNTEAFF. The CDR3, as DNA: TGTGCCAGCAGCTTACAGCCGCAGAACACTGAAGCTTTCTTT.